This T cell receptor (beta chain) is from a study of T-cell reconstitution after alpha-beta-depleted transplantation in children. CDR1 is SGHRS and CDR2 is YFSETQ in the germline V gene. The CDR3 totals 16 residues. V lost 4 bases, J lost 4 bases, and 7 bases stayed unmatched. A library of TCRbeta sequences, prepared with unique molecular identifiers, was generated. MiXCR, run by TCRdb on the PCR reads, gives a single entry per CDR3 protein. The sample yields some 500,000 distinct CDR3 sequences, approximately 20% seen once. The chain has TRBV5-1 and TRBJ2-7; 14 bases map to TRBD2. The receptor's source is a human donor who donated a stem cell graft to a child with acute lymphoblastic leukemia. Source: PBMCs from the stem cell graft donor, taken from the stem cell graft. This chain's CDR3 is CASSRGLAGVRYEQYF. CDR3 DNA: TGCGCCAGCAGCCGGGGACTAGCGGGAGTCAGGTACGAGCAGTACTTC.